This T cell receptor (beta chain) was obtained from a study of OX40 agonist ivuxolimab in advanced cancers. Points from the study as a whole: Normalized T-cell clonal expansion was also low in some nonresponders.

In regard to this clone: Its antigen is currently unknown.

Between the trimmed V and J ends, which lost 0 bases and 1 base, there was a span of 7 bases. Germline assignment: CDR1 SGDLS and CDR2 YYNGEE. The CDR3 extends over 14 amino acids. Sequenced by immunoSEQ multiplex PCR; TCRdb stores in-frame clones only, minus some. Of about 20,000 clones detected, 84% appear once; the ten largest clones hold more than 13%. The sample here was CD4+ or CD8+ T cells sorted from blood, taken in a trial of the OX40 agonist ivuxolimab. V is TRBV9 and J is TRBJ2-5; TRBD2 might be the D (5 bases). This TCR was recovered from an adult with an advanced solid tumor such as melanoma, head and neck, liver or kidney cancer. In nucleotides, the CDR3 is TGTGCCAGCAGCGTAGTAGAGGGCCAAGAGACCCAGTACTTC. Its translation: CASSVVEGQETQYF. Filled out from reference TRBV9 and TRBJ2-5, the complete variable domain reads DSGVTQTPKHLITATGQRVTLRCSPRSGDLSVYWYQQSLDQGLQFLIQYYNGEERAKGNILERFSAQQFPDLHSELNLSSLELGDSALYFCASSVVEGQETQYFGPGTRLLVL.